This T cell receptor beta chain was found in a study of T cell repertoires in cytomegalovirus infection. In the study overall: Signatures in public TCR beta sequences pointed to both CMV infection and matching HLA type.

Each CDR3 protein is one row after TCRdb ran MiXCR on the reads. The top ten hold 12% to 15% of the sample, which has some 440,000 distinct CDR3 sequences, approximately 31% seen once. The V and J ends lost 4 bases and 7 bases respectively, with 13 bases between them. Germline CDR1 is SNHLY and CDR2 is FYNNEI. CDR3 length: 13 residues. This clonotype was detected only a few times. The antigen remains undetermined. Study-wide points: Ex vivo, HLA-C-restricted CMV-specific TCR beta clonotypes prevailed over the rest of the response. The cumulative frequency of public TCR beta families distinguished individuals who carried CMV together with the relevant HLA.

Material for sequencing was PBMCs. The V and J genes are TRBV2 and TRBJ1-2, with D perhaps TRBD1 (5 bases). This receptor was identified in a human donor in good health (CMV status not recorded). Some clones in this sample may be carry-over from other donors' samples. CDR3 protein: CASSAGQGGGYTF. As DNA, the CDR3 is TGTGCCAGCAGTGCTGGCCAGGGAGGTGGCTACACCTTC.